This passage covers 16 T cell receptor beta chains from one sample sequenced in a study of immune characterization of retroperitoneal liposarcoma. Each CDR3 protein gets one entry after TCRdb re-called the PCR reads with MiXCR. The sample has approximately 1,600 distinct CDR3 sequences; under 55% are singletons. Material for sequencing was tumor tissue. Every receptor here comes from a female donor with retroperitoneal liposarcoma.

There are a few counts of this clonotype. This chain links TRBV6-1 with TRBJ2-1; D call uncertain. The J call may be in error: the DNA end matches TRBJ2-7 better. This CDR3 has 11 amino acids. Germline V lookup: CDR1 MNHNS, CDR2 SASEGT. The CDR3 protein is CASTRDNEQYF. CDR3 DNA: TGTGCCAGCACGCGTGACAATGAGCAGTACTTC.

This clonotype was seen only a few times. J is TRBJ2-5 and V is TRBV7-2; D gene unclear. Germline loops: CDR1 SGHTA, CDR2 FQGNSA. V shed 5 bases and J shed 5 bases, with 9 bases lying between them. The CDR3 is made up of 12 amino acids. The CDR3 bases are TGTGCCAGCAGCCCTCTATGGGAGACCCAGTACTTC. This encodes CASSPLWETQYF.

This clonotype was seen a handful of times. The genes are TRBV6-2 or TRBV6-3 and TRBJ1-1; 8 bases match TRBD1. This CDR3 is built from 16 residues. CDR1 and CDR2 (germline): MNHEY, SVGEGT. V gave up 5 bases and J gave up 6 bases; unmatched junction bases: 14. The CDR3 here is CASSERGTGGRAEAFF. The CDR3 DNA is TGTGCCAGCAGTGAAAGGGGGACAGGTGGAAGGGCTGAAGCTTTCTTT.

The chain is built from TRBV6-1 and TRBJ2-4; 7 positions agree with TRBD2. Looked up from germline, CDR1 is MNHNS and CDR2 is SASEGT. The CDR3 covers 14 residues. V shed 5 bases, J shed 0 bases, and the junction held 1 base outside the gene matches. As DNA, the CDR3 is TGTGCCAGCAGTAGCGGGATAGCCAAAAACATTCAGTACTTC. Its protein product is CASSSGIAKNIQYF.

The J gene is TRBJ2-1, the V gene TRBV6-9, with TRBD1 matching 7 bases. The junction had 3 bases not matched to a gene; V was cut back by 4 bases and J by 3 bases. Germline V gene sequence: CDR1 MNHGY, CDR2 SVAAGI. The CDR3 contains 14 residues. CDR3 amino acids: CASSLGTVYNEQFF. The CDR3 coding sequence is TGTGCCAGCAGTTTAGGGACAGTCTACAATGAGCAGTTCTTC.

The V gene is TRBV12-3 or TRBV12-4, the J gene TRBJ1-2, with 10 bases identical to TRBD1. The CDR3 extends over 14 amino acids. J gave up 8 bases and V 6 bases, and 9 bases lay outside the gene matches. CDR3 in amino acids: CASSTRTGGGGYTF. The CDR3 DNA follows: TGTGCCAGCAGCACCCGGACAGGGGGAGGCGGCTACACCTTC.

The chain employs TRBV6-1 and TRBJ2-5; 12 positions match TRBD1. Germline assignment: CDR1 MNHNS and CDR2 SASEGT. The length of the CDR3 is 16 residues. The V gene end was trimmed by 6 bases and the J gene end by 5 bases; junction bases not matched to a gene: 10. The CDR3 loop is CASSARDRGLRETQYF. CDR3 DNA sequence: TGTGCCAGCAGCGCCCGGGACAGGGGGCTAAGGGAGACCCAGTACTTC.

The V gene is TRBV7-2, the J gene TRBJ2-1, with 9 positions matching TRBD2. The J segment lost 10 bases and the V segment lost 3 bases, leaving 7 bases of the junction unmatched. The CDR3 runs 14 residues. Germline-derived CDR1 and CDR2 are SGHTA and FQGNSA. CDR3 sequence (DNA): TGTGCCAGCAGCTTTAGCGGGAGCACCTACGAGCAGTTCTTC. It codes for CASSFSGSTYEQFF.

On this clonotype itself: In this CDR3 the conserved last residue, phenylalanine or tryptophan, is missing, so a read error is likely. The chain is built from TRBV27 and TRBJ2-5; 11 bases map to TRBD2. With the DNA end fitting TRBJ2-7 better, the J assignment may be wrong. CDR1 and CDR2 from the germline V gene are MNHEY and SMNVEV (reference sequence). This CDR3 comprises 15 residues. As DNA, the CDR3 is TGTGCCAGCAGGGGTCGACTAGCGGGGAACTACGAGCAGTACTGC. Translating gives CASRGRLAGNYEQYC.

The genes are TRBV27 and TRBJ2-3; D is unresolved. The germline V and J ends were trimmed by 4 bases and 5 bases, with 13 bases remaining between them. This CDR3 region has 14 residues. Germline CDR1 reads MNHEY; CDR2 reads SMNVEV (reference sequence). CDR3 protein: CASSSRRVGDTQYF. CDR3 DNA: TGTGCCAGCAGTTCCCGTCGGGTAGGAGATACGCAGTATTTT.

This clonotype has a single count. CDR3 amino acids: CASSAPSLAGNNEQFF. CDR3 nucleotides: TGTGCCAGCAGTGCCCCCTCACTAGCGGGGAACAATGAGCAGTTCTTC. The chain joins TRBV27 to TRBJ2-5, with 10 bases fitting TRBD2. The end of the DNA aligns better with TRBJ2-1, so the J call may be wrong. CDR3 length: 16 amino acids. Germline V lookup: CDR1 MNHEY, CDR2 SMNVEV (reference sequence).

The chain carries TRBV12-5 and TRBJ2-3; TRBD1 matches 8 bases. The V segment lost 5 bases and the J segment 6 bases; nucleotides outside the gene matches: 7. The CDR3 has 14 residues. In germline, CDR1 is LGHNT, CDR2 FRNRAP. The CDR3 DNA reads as TGTGCTAGTGGTGATGGGACAGGCAGTGATACGCAGTATTTT. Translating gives CASGDGTGSDTQYF.

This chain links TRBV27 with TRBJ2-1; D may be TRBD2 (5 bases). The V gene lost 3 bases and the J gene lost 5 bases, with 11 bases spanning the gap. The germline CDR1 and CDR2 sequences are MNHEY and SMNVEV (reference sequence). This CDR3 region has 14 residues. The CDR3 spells CASSFLGENNEQFF. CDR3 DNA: TGTGCCAGCAGTTTTTTGGGAGAGAACAATGAGCAGTTCTTC.

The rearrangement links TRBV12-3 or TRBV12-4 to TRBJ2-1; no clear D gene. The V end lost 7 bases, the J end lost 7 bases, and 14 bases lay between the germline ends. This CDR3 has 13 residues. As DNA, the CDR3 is TGTGCCAGCACTCCCCGCGACCGGAATGAGCAGTTCTTC. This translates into CASTPRDRNEQFF.

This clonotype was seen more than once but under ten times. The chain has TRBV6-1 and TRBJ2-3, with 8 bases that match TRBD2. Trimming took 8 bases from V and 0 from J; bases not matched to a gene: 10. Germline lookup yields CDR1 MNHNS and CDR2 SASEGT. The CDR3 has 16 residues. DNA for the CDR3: TGTGCCAGCCTCCCTTCGGGGGGGGTAAGCACAGATACGCAGTATTTT. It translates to CASLPSGGVSTDTQYF.

Here the CDR3 reads CATSAGTTNNEQYF. The CDR3 DNA follows: TGTGCCACCAGTGCCGGGACCACTAACAATGAGCAGTACTTC. The chain recombines TRBV24-1 with TRBJ2-1; D possibly matches TRBD1 or TRBD2 (5 bases each). The J call may be in error: the DNA end matches TRBJ2-7 better. The germline V gene encodes CDR1 KGHDR and CDR2 SFDVKD. The CDR3 is 14 residues long.